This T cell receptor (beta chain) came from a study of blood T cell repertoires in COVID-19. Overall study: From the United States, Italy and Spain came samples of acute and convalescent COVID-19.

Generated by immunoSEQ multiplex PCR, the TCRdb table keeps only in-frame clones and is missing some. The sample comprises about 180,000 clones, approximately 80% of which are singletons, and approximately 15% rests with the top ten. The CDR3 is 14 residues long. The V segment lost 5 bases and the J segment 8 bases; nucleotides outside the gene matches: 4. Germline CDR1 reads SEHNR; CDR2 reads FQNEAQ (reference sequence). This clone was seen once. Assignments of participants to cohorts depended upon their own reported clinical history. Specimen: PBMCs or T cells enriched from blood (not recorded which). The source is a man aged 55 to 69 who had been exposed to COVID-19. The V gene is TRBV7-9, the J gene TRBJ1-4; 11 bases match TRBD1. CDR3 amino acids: CASSGGQGVEKLFF. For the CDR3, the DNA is TGTGCCAGCAGCGGGGGACAGGGGGTCGAAAAACTGTTTTTT.